These T cell receptor beta chains were read from a single sample in a study of blood T cells in healthy people across ages. A single record per CDR3 protein comes from TCRdb applying MiXCR to the 5' RACE reads. This sample has about 1.6 million distinct CDR3 sequences; 30% to 40% occur once, and the top ten carry about 11%. Sequencing was performed on blood. These receptors were collected from a woman under 40 in good health. The CDR3 runs from the conserved cysteine through the conserved F or W. Expanded clones get a size class; other rows say once, few or many, or leave the size out.

TRBV4-1	16	TRBJ2-1	once	CASSHPGAGGFYEQFF
TRBV7-9	12	TRBJ2-7	NA	CASSLKGSEQYF
TRBV29-1	14	TRBJ2-7	many	CSVDADSSPYEQYF
TRBV7-3	13	TRBJ1-1	NA	CASSLTVDTEAFF
TRBV5-1	14	TRBJ2-7	NA	CASSFGGSTYEQYF
TRBV7-2	15	TRBJ2-7	NA	CASSLGGGHFYEQYF
TRBV20-1	12	TRBJ2-7	few	CSASPGGDEQYF
TRBV4-2	16	TRBJ2-7	NA	CASSQETSGSSYEQYF
TRBV6-5	14	TRBJ2-1	NA	CASTETSVPGPWFF
TRBV27	14	TRBJ2-1	few	CASSVLASRNEQFF
TRBV10-3	15	TRBJ2-1	few	CAISTGTGGGGEQFF
TRBV30	13	TRBJ1-1	NA	CAWRGGMNTEAFF
TRBV20-1	11	TRBJ1-1	NA	CRALGGTEAFF
TRBV9	18	TRBJ2-1	NA	CASSARRIGSGSPNEQFF
TRBV7-9	18	TRBJ2-5	few	CASSDIGTSLSYQETQYF
TRBV6-1	18	TRBJ2-1	NA	CASSGWTSGARSYNEQFF
TRBV5-1	16	TRBJ2-5	few	CASSSPIAWIQETQYF
TRBV27	13	TRBJ1-2	NA	CASRIGTAYGYTF
TRBV12-3/TRBV12-4	16	TRBJ2-1	few	CASTSTGTSSYNEQFF
TRBV7-9	15	TRBJ2-1	few	CASSLKRESYNEQFF
TRBV28	13	TRBJ1-2	once	CAGSNGQSYGYTF
TRBV6-5	13	TRBJ1-1	few	CASSQQGPTEAFF